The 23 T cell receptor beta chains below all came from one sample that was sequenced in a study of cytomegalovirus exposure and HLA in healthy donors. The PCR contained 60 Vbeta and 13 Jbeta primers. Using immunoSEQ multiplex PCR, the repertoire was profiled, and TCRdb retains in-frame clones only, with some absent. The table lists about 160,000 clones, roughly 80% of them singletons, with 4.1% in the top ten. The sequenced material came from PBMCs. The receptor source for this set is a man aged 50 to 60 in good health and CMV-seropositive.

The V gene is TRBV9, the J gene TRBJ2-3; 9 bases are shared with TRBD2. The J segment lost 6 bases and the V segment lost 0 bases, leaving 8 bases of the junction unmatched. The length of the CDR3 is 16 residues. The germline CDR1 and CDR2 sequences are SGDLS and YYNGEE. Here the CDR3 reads CASSVAERGARDTQYF. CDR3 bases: TGTGCCAGCAGCGTAGCGGAGCGGGGGGCCCGGGATACGCAGTATTTT.

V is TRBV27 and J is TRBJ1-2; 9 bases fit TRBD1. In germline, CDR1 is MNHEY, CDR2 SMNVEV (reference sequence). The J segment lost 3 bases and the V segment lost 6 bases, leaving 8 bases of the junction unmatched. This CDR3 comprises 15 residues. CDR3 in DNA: TGTGCCAGCAGCTATACAGGGGGCTTAGACTATGGCTACACCTTC. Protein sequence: CASSYTGGLDYGYTF.

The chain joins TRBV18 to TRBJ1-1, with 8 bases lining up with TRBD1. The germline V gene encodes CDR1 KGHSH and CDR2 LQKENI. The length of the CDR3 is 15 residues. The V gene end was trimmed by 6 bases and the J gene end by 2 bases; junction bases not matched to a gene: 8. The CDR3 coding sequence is TGTGCCAGCTCCCTCACAGGACAGGGCAACACTGAAGCTTTCTTT. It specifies CASSLTGQGNTEAFF.

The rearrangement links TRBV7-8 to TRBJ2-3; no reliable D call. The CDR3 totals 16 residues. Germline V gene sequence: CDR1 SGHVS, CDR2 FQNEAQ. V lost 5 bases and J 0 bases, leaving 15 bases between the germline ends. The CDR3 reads CASSPGSSYSTDTQYF. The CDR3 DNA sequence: TGTGCCAGCAGCCCCGGGTCCTCGTATAGCACAGATACGCAGTATTTT.

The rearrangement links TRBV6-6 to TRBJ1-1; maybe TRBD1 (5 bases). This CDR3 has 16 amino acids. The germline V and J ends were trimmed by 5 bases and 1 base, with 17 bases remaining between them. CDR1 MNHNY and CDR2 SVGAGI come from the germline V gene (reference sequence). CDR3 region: CASSPPYRLGNTEAFF. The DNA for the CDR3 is TGTGCCAGCAGTCCTCCTTACAGGTTGGGGAACACTGAAGCTTTCTTT.

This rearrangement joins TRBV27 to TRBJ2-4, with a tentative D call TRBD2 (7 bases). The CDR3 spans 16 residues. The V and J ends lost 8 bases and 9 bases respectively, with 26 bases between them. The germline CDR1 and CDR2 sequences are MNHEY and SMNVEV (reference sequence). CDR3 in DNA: TGTGCCAGCCGAACTCTTGGAGGGGGGGGCGAAGGCATTCAGTACTTC. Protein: CASRTLGGGGEGIQYF.

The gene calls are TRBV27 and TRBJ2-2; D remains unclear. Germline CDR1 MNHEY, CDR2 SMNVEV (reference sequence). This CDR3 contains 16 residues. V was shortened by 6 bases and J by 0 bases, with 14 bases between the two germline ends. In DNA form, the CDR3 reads TGTGCCAGCAGCTTCCATACTCCTCCGAACACCGGGGAGCTGTTTTTT. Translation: CASSFHTPPNTGELFF.

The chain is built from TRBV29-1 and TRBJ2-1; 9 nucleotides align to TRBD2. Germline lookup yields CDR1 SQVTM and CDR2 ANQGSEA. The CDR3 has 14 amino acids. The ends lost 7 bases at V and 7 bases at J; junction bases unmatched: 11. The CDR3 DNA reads TGCAGCGGCCTCTGGCGGGGGGGTTTAAATGAGCAGTTCTTC. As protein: CSGLWRGGLNEQFF.

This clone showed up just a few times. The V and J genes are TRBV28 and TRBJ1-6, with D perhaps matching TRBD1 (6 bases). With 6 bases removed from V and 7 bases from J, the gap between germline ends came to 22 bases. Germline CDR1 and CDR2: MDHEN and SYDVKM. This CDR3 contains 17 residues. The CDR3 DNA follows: TGTGCCAGCAGACCTAGACAGGTTATACGGTTGAATTCACCCCTCCACTTT. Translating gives CASRPRQVIRLNSPLHF.

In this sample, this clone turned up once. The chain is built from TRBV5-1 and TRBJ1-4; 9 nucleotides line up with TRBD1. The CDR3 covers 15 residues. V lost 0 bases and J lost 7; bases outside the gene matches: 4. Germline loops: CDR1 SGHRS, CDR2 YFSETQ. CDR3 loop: CASSLGDREGEKLFF. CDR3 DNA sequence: TGCGCCAGCAGCTTGGGGGACAGGGAAGGTGAAAAACTGTTTTTT.

The CDR3 sequence is CASSLPSQETQYF. In DNA form, the CDR3 reads TGTGCCAGCAGCTTGCCTAGCCAAGAGACCCAGTACTTC. V usage is TRBV5-4 and J usage is TRBJ2-5; D remains ambiguous. This CDR3 is 13 amino acids long. Germline CDR1 reads SGHNT; CDR2 reads YYREEE (reference sequence). The V and J ends lost 1 base and 1 base respectively, with 5 bases between them.

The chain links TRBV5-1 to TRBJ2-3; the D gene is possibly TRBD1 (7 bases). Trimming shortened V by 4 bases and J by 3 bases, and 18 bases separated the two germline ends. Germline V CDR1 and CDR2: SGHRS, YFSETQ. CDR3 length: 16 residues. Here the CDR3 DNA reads TGCGCCAGCAGCCCCGCGGGGCAGGGGGGAACAGATACGCAGTATTTT. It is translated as CASSPAGQGGTDTQYF.

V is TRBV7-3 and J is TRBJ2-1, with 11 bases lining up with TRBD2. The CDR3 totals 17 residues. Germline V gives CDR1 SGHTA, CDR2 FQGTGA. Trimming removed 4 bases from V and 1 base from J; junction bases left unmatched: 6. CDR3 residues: CASSSKGLAGSYNEQFF. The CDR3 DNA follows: TGTGCCAGCAGCTCAAAAGGACTAGCGGGTTCCTACAATGAGCAGTTCTTC.

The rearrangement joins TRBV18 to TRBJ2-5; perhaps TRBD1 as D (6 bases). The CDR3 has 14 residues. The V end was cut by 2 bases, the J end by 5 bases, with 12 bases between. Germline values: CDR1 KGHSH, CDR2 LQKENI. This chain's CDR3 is CASSPRQGWETQYF. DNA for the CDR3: TGTGCCAGCTCACCAAGGCAGGGGTGGGAGACCCAGTACTTC.

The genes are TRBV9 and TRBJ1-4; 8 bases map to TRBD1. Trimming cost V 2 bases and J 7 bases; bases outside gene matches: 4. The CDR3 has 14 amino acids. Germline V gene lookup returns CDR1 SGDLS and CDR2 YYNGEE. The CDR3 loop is CASSVRQGREKLFF. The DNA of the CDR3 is TGTGCCAGCAGCGTGAGACAGGGGCGTGAAAAACTGTTTTTT.

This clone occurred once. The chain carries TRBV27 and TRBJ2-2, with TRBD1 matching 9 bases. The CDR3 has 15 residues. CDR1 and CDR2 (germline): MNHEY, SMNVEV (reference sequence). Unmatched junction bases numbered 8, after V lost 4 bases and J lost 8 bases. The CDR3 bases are TGTGCCAGCAGTTCACCGGGACAGGGAGAAGGGGAGCTGTTTTTT. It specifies CASSSPGQGEGELFF.

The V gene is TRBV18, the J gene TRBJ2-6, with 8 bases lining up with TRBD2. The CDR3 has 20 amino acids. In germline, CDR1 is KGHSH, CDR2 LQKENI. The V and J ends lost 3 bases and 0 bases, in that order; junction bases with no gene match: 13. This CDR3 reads CASSPVASGSASSGANVLTF. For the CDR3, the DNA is TGTGCCAGCTCACCCGTAGCGAGCGGGAGCGCGAGCTCTGGGGCCAACGTCCTGACTTTC.

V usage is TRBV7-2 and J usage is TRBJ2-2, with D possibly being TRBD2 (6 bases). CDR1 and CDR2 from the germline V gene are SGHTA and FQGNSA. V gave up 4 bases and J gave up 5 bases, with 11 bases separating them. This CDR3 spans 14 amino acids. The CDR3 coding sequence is TGTGCCAGCAGCTCCTGGAGGGCTACCGGGGAGCTGTTTTTT. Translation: CASSSWRATGELFF.

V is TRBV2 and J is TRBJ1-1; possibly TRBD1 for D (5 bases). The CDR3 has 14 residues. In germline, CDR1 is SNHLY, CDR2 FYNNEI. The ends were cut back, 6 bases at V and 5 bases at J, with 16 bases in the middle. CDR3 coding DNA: TGTGCCAGCAGCCCGAATCTGGGGGGGACTGAAGCTTTCTTT. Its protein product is CASSPNLGGTEAFF.

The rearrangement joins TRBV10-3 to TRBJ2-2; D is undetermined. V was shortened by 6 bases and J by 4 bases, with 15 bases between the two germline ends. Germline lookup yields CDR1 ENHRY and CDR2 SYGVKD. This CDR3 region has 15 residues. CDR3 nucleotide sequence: TGTGCCATCAGCGACTCTTCGGCTAGCACCGGGGAGCTGTTTTTT. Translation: CAISDSSASTGELFF.

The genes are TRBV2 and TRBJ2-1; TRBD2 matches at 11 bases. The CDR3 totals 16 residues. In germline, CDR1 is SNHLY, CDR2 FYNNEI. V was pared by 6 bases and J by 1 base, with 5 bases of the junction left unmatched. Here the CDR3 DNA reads TGTGCCAGCAGGCCGACTAGCGGGATATCCTACAATGAGCAGTTCTTC. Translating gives CASRPTSGISYNEQFF.

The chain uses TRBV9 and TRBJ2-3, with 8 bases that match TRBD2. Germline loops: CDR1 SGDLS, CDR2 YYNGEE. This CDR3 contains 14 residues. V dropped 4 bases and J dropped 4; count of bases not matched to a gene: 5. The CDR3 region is CASSPGGRSDTQYF. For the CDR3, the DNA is TGTGCCAGCAGCCCGGGGGGGCGATCAGATACGCAGTATTTT. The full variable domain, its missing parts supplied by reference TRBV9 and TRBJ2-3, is DSGVTQTPKHLITATGQRVTLRCSPRSGDLSVYWYQQSLDQGLQFLIQYYNGEERAKGNILERFSAQQFPDLHSELNLSSLELGDSALYFCASSPGGRSDTQYFGPGTRLTVL.

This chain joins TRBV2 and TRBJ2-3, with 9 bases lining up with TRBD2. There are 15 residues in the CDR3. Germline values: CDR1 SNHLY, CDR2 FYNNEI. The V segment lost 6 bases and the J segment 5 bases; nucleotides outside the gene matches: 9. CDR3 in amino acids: CASRALAGKGDTQYF. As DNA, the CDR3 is TGTGCCAGCAGGGCCCTAGCGGGAAAGGGAGATACGCAGTATTTT.